This section outlines one T cell receptor beta chain sequence together with its context. What it binds is unknown. Germline assignment: CDR1 GTSNPN and CDR2 SVGIG (reference sequence). This CDR3 is 15 amino acids long. V shed 5 bases and J shed 0 bases, with 15 bases lying between them. The sample belongs to a study of cytomegalovirus exposure and HLA in healthy donors. The donors, nominally healthy at sampling, likely had unrecorded immune exposures. The PCR used 60 Vbeta and 13 Jbeta primers. Libraries were prepared by immunoSEQ multiplex PCR; TCRdb keeps only in-frame clonotypes and omits some of them. The profile shows roughly 150,000 clones, about 80% of them singletons. Study results and limitations: TCR sequences were mostly rare, though some public TCRs occurred in many donors. More clonal expansion characterized HLA-associated TCR beta chains than equally common others in a later analysis.

The receptor comes from a man aged 40-50 years in good health and CMV-seronegative. V gene TRBV30 combines with J gene TRBJ2-3; D is possibly TRBD1 (6 bases). The sample was PBMCs. CDR3: CAWDWGRLSTDTQYF. The CDR3, as DNA: TGTGCCTGGGACTGGGGGCGTCTTAGCACAGATACGCAGTATTTT.